This passage covers 9 T cell receptor beta chains from one sample sequenced in a study of cytomegalovirus exposure and HLA in healthy donors. Researchers ran the PCR with 60 Vbeta and 13 Jbeta primers. The protocol was immunoSEQ multiplex PCR, while the TCRdb copy is restricted to in-frame clones and leaves out a portion. The sample has about 120,000 clones, 83% seen once. Source material: PBMCs. These receptors were taken from a woman aged 40 to 50 in good health and CMV-seropositive.

This rearrangement joins TRBV16 to TRBJ2-7, with D possibly matching TRBD1 (6 bases). The germline gives CDR1 KGHSY, CDR2 FQNENV. The CDR3 has 15 residues. The germline V and J ends were trimmed by 2 bases and 0 bases, with 11 bases remaining between them. DNA for the CDR3: TGTGCCAGCAGCCAAGGGGACACGAGCTCCTACGAGCAGTACTTC. Translating gives CASSQGDTSSYEQYF.

V and J are TRBV9 and TRBJ2-1; 8 bases fit TRBD2. Losses at the gene ends were 3 bases for V and 7 bases for J; bases not matched to a gene: 12. CDR3 length: 16 residues. Germline-derived CDR1 and CDR2 are SGDLS and YYNGEE. CDR3 nucleotide sequence: TGTGCCAGCAGCGCGCCAGCGGGAGCCTGGGGGAATGAGCAGTTCTTC. Translating it yields CASSAPAGAWGNEQFF.

CDR3 in DNA: TGTGCCAGCAGTTACTATTCTAACAGCCTTAATCAGCCCCAGCATTTT. Residues: CASSYYSNSLNQPQHF. The chain has TRBV6-5 and TRBJ1-5, with no clear D. Trimming left V 1 base short and J 4 bases short, with 14 bases between. The germline V gene has CDR1 MNHEY and CDR2 SVGAGI. CDR3 size: 16 residues.

CDR3 coding DNA: TGTGCCAGCAGTAACAGGAACCCTAACTATGGCTACACCTTC. Protein sequence: CASSNRNPNYGYTF. V usage is TRBV2 and J usage is TRBJ1-2; maybe TRBD1 (5 bases). V lost 5 bases, J lost 0 bases, and 10 bases lay in between. This CDR3 is built from 14 residues. The germline V gene has CDR1 SNHLY and CDR2 FYNNEI.

J is TRBJ2-7 and V is TRBV11-2, with D possibly TRBD2 on 5 matching bases. The CDR3 consists of 16 residues. The germline V and J ends were trimmed by 6 bases and 7 bases, with 25 bases remaining between them. CDR1 is SGHAT and CDR2 is FQNNGV in the germline V gene. Here the CDR3 reads CASRRGIRRPMGEQYF. The CDR3 DNA follows: TGTGCCAGCAGACGAGGGATTCGGAGGCCAATGGGTGAGCAGTACTTC.

This rearrangement joins TRBV7-2 to TRBJ2-3; D gene unclear. The CDR3 runs 16 residues. Germline loops: CDR1 SGHTA, CDR2 FQGNSA. The V end was cut by 1 base, the J end by 2 bases, with 13 bases between. In nucleotides, the CDR3 is TGTGCCAGCAGCTTAGTGGCTTCGCCAAACACAGATACGCAGTATTTT. Its translation is CASSLVASPNTDTQYF.

V and J are TRBV18 and TRBJ2-5; 9 bases are a match to TRBD1. The ends lost 6 bases at V and 11 bases at J; junction bases unmatched: 10. The germline gives CDR1 KGHSH, CDR2 LQKENI. The CDR3 is made up of 13 amino acids. The CDR3 spells CASSDDRGKEQYF. The CDR3, as DNA: TGTGCCAGCTCCGATGACAGGGGGAAAGAGCAGTACTTC.

As DNA, the CDR3 is TGCAGTGCCGGGGGAAACGGTGAGCAGTTCTTC. Residues: CSAGGNGEQFF. This chain links TRBV20-1 with TRBJ2-1, with a tentative D call TRBD2 (6 bases). In germline, CDR1 is DFQATT, CDR2 SNEGSKA (reference sequence). Between the trimmed V and J ends, which lost 6 bases and 9 bases, there was a span of 12 bases. CDR3 size: 11 residues.

The chain carries TRBV7-2 and TRBJ1-2; 7 bases line up with TRBD1. The CDR3 is 14 amino acids. V lost 1 base, J lost 6 bases, and 5 bases stayed unmatched. Germline CDR1 reads SGHTA; CDR2 reads FQGNSA. Here the CDR3 reads CASSLVQGVDGYTF. As DNA, the CDR3 is TGTGCCAGCAGCTTAGTCCAGGGGGTTGATGGCTACACCTTC. The whole variable domain, remainder taken from reference TRBV7-2 and TRBJ1-2, is GAGVSQSPSNKVTEKGKDVELRCDPISGHTALYWYRQSLGQGLEFLIYFQGNSAPDKSGLPSDRFSAERTGGSVSTLTIQRTQQEDSAVYLCASSLVQGVDGYTFGSGTRLTVV.